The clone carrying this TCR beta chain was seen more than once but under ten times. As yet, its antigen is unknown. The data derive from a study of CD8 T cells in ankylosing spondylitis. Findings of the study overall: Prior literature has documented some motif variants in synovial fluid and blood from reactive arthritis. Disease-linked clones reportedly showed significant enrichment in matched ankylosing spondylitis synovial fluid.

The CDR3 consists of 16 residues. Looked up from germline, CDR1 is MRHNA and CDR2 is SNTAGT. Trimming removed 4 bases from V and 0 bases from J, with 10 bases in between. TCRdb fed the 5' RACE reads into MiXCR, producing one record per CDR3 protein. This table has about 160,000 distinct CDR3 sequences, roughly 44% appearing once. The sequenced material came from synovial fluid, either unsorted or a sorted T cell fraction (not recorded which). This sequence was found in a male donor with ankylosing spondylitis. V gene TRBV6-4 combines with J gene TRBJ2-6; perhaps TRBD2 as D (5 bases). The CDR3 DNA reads TGTGCCAGCAGTGTCGAGGGCGGCTCTGGGGCCAACGTCCTGACTTTC. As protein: CASSVEGGSGANVLTF.